This is a list of T cell receptor beta chains from one sample in a study of shared clonotypes between healthy human individuals. Sequenced by immunoSEQ multiplex PCR; TCRdb stores in-frame clones only, minus some. The table includes roughly 650,000 clones, about 96% detected once. The sequenced material came from naive CD8+ T cells sorted from blood. The receptors here all came from a woman in her 30s in good health. Each CDR3 is given with its conserved first and last residue. D genes are given only for firm matches. Rows may omit the clone size; those that give it use once, few, many or a size class.

size,V,J,D,DNA,CDR3
.,TRBV27,TRBJ2-1,TRBD2,TGTGCCAGCAGTTGGACTAGCGGGGGGGGTCACAATGAGCAGTTCTTC,CASSWTSGGGHNEQFF
.,TRBV7-8,TRBJ2-7,.,TGTGCCAGCAGCCCCGCCGGGGTGAGTCTAACCTACGAGCAGTACTTC,CASSPAGVSLTYEQYF
.,TRBV5-1,TRBJ1-4,.,TGCGCCAGCAGCTTGGGGGGGTTAGGTGAAAAACTGTTTTTT,CASSLGGLGEKLFF
.,TRBV4-1,TRBJ2-1,.,TGCGCCAGCAGCCAAGAGAAGTTGGGCCCCCGGCTCATGGATGAGCAGTTCTTC,CASSQEKLGPRLMDEQFF
.,TRBV2,TRBJ1-1,TRBD1,TGTGCCAGATACACAGGGGATGAAGATGAAGCTTTCTTT,CARYTGDEDEAFF
few,TRBV27,TRBJ1-1,.,TGTGCCAGCAGTCGTAACAGGGTGACCAGCACTGAAGCTTTCTTT,CASSRNRVTSTEAFF
.,TRBV6-6,TRBJ1-4,TRBD1,TGTGCCAGCGAACAGGGGCACACTAATGAAAAACTGTTTTTT,CASEQGHTNEKLFF
.,TRBV11-2,TRBJ2-2,.,TGTGCCAGCAGCCCTATCCCTGATGGCGGGGAGCTGTTTTTT,CASSPIPDGGELFF
.,TRBV7-9,TRBJ2-2,.,TGTGCCAGCAGCCCCCGGGACGGGTCGGCCGGGGAGCTGTTTTTT,CASSPRDGSAGELFF
.,TRBV10-1,TRBJ2-7,TRBD2,TGCGCCAGCGAGCGTAGCGGGAGTGGTTACGAGCAGTACTTC,CASERSGSGYEQYF
.,TRBV27,TRBJ2-7,.,TGTGCCAGCAGAGCACAGGGCTCTGGGGAGCAGTACTTC,CASRAQGSGEQYF
.,TRBV28,TRBJ2-1,TRBD2,TGTGCCAGCAGTTTATTCTTTGGGGGGACTAGCGGGAGTCTAAGGAATGAGCAGTTCTTC,CASSLFFGGTSGSLRNEQFF
.,TRBV7-9,TRBJ2-7,TRBD1,TGTGCCAGCAGCCCCGGACAGGGCTACGAGCAGTACTTC,CASSPGQGYEQYF
once,TRBV2,TRBJ2-7,.,TGTGCCAGCAGTGAACGGACGGTACTCTCCTACGAGCAGTACTTC,CASSERTVLSYEQYF
.,TRBV27,TRBJ2-3,TRBD2,TGTGCCAGCAGTCCCCGTGGACTAGCGGGGGGTGCTAGCACAGATACGCAGTATTTT,CASSPRGLAGGASTDTQYF
.,TRBV9,TRBJ2-1,.,TGTGCCAGCAGCGTAGCCTTAGATTGGGGGCAGTTCTTC,CASSVALDWGQFF
.,TRBV5-1,TRBJ2-7,.,TGCGCCAGCGGCTACCCTGACAGTGTCTCCTACGAGCAGTACTTC,CASGYPDSVSYEQYF
.,TRBV7-9,TRBJ1-5,.,TGTGCCAGCAGCTTGGGGGGCCGGGATCAGCCCCAGCATTTT,CASSLGGRDQPQHF
once,TRBV27,TRBJ2-3,TRBD2,TGTGCCAGCAGTCTAGGACTAGCGGGACGGGCAGATACGCAGTATTTT,CASSLGLAGRADTQYF
.,TRBV25-1,TRBJ2-5,TRBD2,TGTGCCAGCAGGCACGGACTAGTTGGGCAAGAGACCCAGTACTTC,CASRHGLVGQETQYF
.,TRBV6-1,TRBJ2-1,TRBD1,TGTGCCAGCAGTGGCCGGGACAGGCGACATGAGCAGTTCTTC,CASSGRDRRHEQFF
.,TRBV18,TRBJ2-1,.,TGTGCCAGCTCACCATACCGTGGGGGCGATGAGCAGTTCTTC,CASSPYRGGDEQFF
.,TRBV28,TRBJ2-4,.,TGTGCCAGCAGACCCGGCCCGGGACACCCAGCCAAAAACATTCAGTACTTC,CASRPGPGHPAKNIQYF
.,TRBV2,TRBJ2-2,.,TGTGCCAGCGCTAGCGAGGCGAACACCGGGGAGCTGTTTTTT,CASASEANTGELFF
.,TRBV7-9,TRBJ1-1,.,TGTGCCAGCAGCCTCGTTGGGTCGAACACTGAAGCTTTCTTT,CASSLVGSNTEAFF
.,TRBV13,TRBJ2-7,TRBD1,TGTGCCAGCAGCCGTGGGGACAGCTCCTACGAGCAGTACTTC,CASSRGDSSYEQYF
once,TRBV5-4,TRBJ2-7,TRBD2,TGTGCCAGCAGCTTGGGACTAGCGGGATTACCGGACGAGCAGTACTTC,CASSLGLAGLPDEQYF
.,TRBV9,TRBJ2-1,TRBD2,TGTGCCAGCAGTCTCATCGGGACTAGCGGGACCAATGAGCAGTTCTTC,CASSLIGTSGTNEQFF
.,TRBV14,TRBJ2-1,.,TGTGCCAGCAGCCAAGATACATTGGGCACCATGGCATATATTCGCAATGAGCAGTTCTTC,CASSQDTLGTMAYIRNEQFF
.,TRBV10-3,TRBJ2-4,.,TGTGCCATCAGAGGGGCCCCCGGGACCGTAGAAGAGAACATTCAGTACTTC,CAIRGAPGTVEENIQYF
.,TRBV27,TRBJ2-7,.,TGTGCCAGCAGTTTATCGGTTCTAGAAGAGCAGTACTTC,CASSLSVLEEQYF
.,TRBV9,TRBJ2-7,TRBD1,TGTGCCAGCAGCGCGACGACAGGGGGCTGGTACGAGCAGTACTTC,CASSATTGGWYEQYF
once,TRBV29-1,TRBJ1-1,.,TGCAGCGTTGTGCCAGGGATTGGCACTGAAGCTTTCTTT,CSVVPGIGTEAFF
.,TRBV18,TRBJ2-2,TRBD1,TGTGCCAGCTCTACCGGGACAGAACTGACCGGGGAGCTGTTTTTT,CASSTGTELTGELFF
.,TRBV19,TRBJ1-2,.,TGTGCCAGTGGATTCAGGGGAGGGGCCTATGGCTACACCTTC,CASGFRGGAYGYTF
.,TRBV28,TRBJ2-5,.,TGTGCCAGCAGTCCTCAGGGGTTCATTACGGAGACCCAGTACTTC,CASSPQGFITETQYF
.,TRBV9,TRBJ1-1,.,TGTGCCAGCAGCGTTAGTCTCATGAACACTGAAGCTTTCTTT,CASSVSLMNTEAFF
.,TRBV29-1,TRBJ2-1,TRBD2,TGCAGCGTTTGGACTAGCGTTGGACTAACTGAGCAGTTCTTC,CSVWTSVGLTEQFF
.,TRBV11-2,TRBJ2-5,.,TGTGCCAGCAGCCCCTTCGAGCAAGAGACCCAGTACTTC,CASSPFEQETQYF
.,TRBV9,TRBJ2-1,TRBD1,TGTGCCAGCAGCGGGTTCAGGGGGAATGAGCAGTTCTTC,CASSGFRGNEQFF
.,TRBV27,TRBJ2-7,.,TGTGCCAGCAGCATTGGGGCTACCCCCAACGAGCAGTACTTC,CASSIGATPNEQYF
.,TRBV27,TRBJ2-2,TRBD1,TGTGCCAGCAATCCTTTCACGGGGACAGCGAACACCGGGGAGCTGTTTTTT,CASNPFTGTANTGELFF
.,TRBV27,TRBJ1-5,.,TGTGCCAGCAGTTTACCCAATCAGCCCCAGCATTTT,CASSLPNQPQHF
.,TRBV2,TRBJ2-7,.,TGTGCCAGCAGTGAAGCGGTGGGCGATTTCACAGGGCAGTACTTC,CASSEAVGDFTGQYF
.,TRBV2,TRBJ2-5,.,TGTGCCACCGGACGACGCGATGAGCAGTACTTC,CATGRRDEQYF
.,TRBV6-6,TRBJ1-2,TRBD1,TGTGCCAGCAACCCCCGGGACAGAGGAACGGGGTATGGCTACACCTTC,CASNPRDRGTGYGYTF
.,TRBV21-1,TRBJ2-1,.,TGTGCCAGCAGCAAAGGTCTTTTTCCAAATGAGCAGTTCTTC,CASSKGLFPNEQFF
once,TRBV29-1,TRBJ2-7,TRBD1,TGCAGCGTTGCCGACAGGGTGACCTACGAGCAGTACTTC,CSVADRVTYEQYF
once,TRBV5-6,TRBJ2-1,.,TGTGCCAGCAGCCGAAGGGGGGCGGGTTCCTACAATGAGCAGTTCTTC,CASSRRGAGSYNEQFF
.,TRBV30,TRBJ2-5,TRBD2,TGTGCCTGGAGTTTCGGGAGCGGGATAGAGACCCAGTACTTC,CAWSFGSGIETQYF
.,TRBV27,TRBJ1-5,.,TGTGCCAGCCGGACATATAGCAATCAGCCCCAGCATTTT,CASRTYSNQPQHF
.,TRBV5-5,TRBJ1-4,.,TGTGCCAGCAGCTTGGGGTACAGGCGGACTAATGAAAAACTGTTTTTT,CASSLGYRRTNEKLFF
few,TRBV7-9,TRBJ1-2,.,TGTGCCAGCAGTTTCTTAATCGGCTATGGCTACACCTTC,CASSFLIGYGYTF
.,TRBV19,TRBJ2-7,.,TGTGCCAGTAGTTCCGGACAGTTAGCCTACGAGCAGTACTTC,CASSSGQLAYEQYF